The following is a T cell receptor beta chain sequence with its context. Its antigen target is currently unknown. Qualities for individual bases were not recorded, and no much larger clone is one base off. For CDR1 and CDR2, the germline V gene lists MDHEN and SYDVKM. The CDR3, cysteine through phenylalanine, is 14 amino acids long. Only the CDR3 region is kept as DNA, spanning 42 bases read in frame from base 1. Between the V and J ends, shortened by 3 bases and 3 bases respectively, the junction contains 12 bases. The data are from a study of identifying expanded T cells in peripheral blood (dated by TCRdb to between 2018 and 2021). With regard to the full study: Technical replicates were generated by sequencing separate aliquots of the same genomic DNA pool, with four replicates compared pairwise. The paper as a whole reports these results and caveats: Both the number of clones called differentially abundant and the false-positive rate were significantly reduced by the beta-binomial model across all healthy-donor time intervals. In all healthy donors, the variance in clone template counts between samples taken 2 to 3 weeks apart rose significantly as total template count increased. The binomial model flagged around 1.2 differentially abundant clones between technical replicates, compared with about 16 over approximately 2 weeks and 19 over approximately four weeks. It was expected by the authors that biological variance in healthy repertoires might increase further over much longer intervals, such as months to years.

During the collection period, no immune events, such as infections, were documented for the healthy donors. Healthy-donor blood repertoires served as a training cohort to calibrate time-dependent variance in a beta-binomial model of T-cell clone differential abundance. The training cohort comprised roughly ten healthy donors, 3 female and 7 male. Donor ages ranged from 29 to 64 years, with an average of around 43 years. Whole blood, obtained from a commercial supplier, was collected from each healthy donor at three time points spaced approximately two weeks apart. For immunosequencing, genomic DNA was extracted from whole blood that had not been sorted. TCRbeta CDR3 regions were profiled by bias-controlled multiplex PCR amplification of genomic DNA with the immunoSEQ Assay. Per the authors' processing: The absolute abundance of each unique TCRbeta CDR3 region was quantified after sequences were collapsed and filtered. Differential abundance was assessed using a binomial (Fisher-equivalent) model and a beta-binomial model in which time-dependent variance fitted from healthy donors was added. Clones with fewer than 5 combined templates were removed, and differential abundance was called for clones with a Benjamini-Hochberg FDR below 0.01. Beta-binomial variance was modeled as a function of total template count across the two samples using the form v = (b*log(k)+a)^2. TCRdb stores this immuneACCESS table with in-frame sequences only. Part of the clones is absent; in the studies checked, under half of the shortfall reflects unresolved V genes, and no reason is known for the rest. The V and J calls and clone size are taken from that table; D and trimming were inferred from the DNA. The sample has around 100,000 clones on record, 85% to 90% of them singletons. The ten largest clones take up less than 20% of the sample.

The receptor's source is a person aged 18 to 75 in good health. The sequence links TRBV28 to TRBJ2-7, with the D gene not confidently named. Input material: blood. CDR3 region: CASSFSDGIYEQYF. The nucleotides read TGTGCCAGCAGTTTTTCGGACGGAATCTACGAGCAGTACTTC.